The 12 T cell receptor beta chains below were found in one sample sequenced in a study of CD8 T cells in Susac syndrome. With random hexamers, roughly 0.5 to 1 ug RNA was reverse transcribed. MiXCR was run by TCRdb on the immunoSEQ multiplex PCR reads, yielding one entry per CDR3 protein. The sample carries 250,000 to 300,000 distinct CDR3 sequences, more than 75% recorded once. The specimen was CD8+ T cells from PBMCs. These receptors all come from a human donor with multiple sclerosis.

The chain recombines TRBV4-2 with TRBJ2-5; a weak D match, TRBD1 (6 bases). Germline V CDR1 and CDR2: LGHNA, YNFKEQ. The V end lost 2 bases, the J end lost 4 bases, and 11 bases lay between the germline ends. The CDR3 contains 14 residues. CDR3 DNA sequence: TGTGCCAGCAGCCAATTGGGGGCCGGAGAGACCCAGTACTTC. It encodes CASSQLGAGETQYF.

The rearrangement uses TRBV29-1 and TRBJ1-1, with 7 bases identical to TRBD1. With V trimmed by 5 bases and J by 0 bases, 15 bases remained unmatched. The CDR3 totals 17 residues. Germline V gene lookup returns CDR1 SQVTM and CDR2 ANQGSEA. CDR3 protein: CSVYIPRDREMNTEAFF. The DNA of the CDR3 is TGCAGCGTTTACATCCCCCGCGACAGGGAGATGAACACTGAAGCTTTCTTT.

The chain carries TRBV20-1 and TRBJ2-7, with 8 bases identical to TRBD2. The CDR3 length is 14 residues. Germline V gene sequence: CDR1 DFQATT, CDR2 SNEGSKA (reference sequence). The V segment lost 6 bases and the J segment 5 bases; nucleotides outside the gene matches: 12. CDR3 DNA sequence: TGCAGTGCCCGTGGGGGACTAGTCGACCACGAGCAGTACTTC. Protein product: CSARGGLVDHEQYF.

The chain recombines TRBV6-5 with TRBJ2-7, with a possible D match to TRBD2 (5 bases). The length of the CDR3 is 13 residues. The V end lost 0 bases, the J end lost 2 bases, and 5 bases lay between the germline ends. In germline, CDR1 is MNHEY, CDR2 SVGAGI. The CDR3 sequence: CASSYSRAYEQYF. The CDR3 DNA sequence: TGTGCCAGCAGTTACTCGCGGGCCTACGAGCAGTACTTC.

This clonotype showed up just once. The rearrangement uses TRBV10-1 and TRBJ1-1; D is undetermined. The CDR3 runs to 13 residues. V dropped 6 bases and J dropped 3 bases, with 11 bases sitting between them. Germline loops: CDR1 WNHNN, CDR2 SYGVQD (reference sequence). CDR3 loop: CASRATLDTEAFF. The CDR3 nucleotides read TGCGCCAGCAGGGCGACACTTGACACTGAAGCTTTCTTT.

J is TRBJ1-2 and V is TRBV19; weak D call: TRBD1 (6 bases). Germline V lookup: CDR1 LNHDA, CDR2 SQIVND (reference sequence). V gave up 7 bases and J gave up 4 bases, with 13 bases separating them. The CDR3 consists of 13 residues. The CDR3 coding sequence is TGTGCCAGTACCCCGGGACAACCCTATGGCTACACCTTC. Its protein product is CASTPGQPYGYTF. The full variable domain, with the rest looked up from reference TRBV19 and TRBJ1-2, is DGGITQSPKYLFRKEGQNVTLSCEQNLNHDAMYWYRQDPGQGLRLIYYSQIVNDFQKGDIAEGYSVSREKKESFPLTVTSAQKNPTAFYLCASTPGQPYGYTFGSGTRLTVV.

The rearrangement links TRBV7-9 to TRBJ2-1; TRBD2 might be the D (6 bases). Trimming cost V 2 bases and J 0 bases, with 11 bases left between them. This CDR3 is 16 amino acids long. CDR1 and CDR2 (germline): SEHNR, FQNEAQ (reference sequence). DNA of the CDR3: TGTGCCAGCAGCTTACCCCGGGGACTCTCCTACAATGAGCAGTTCTTC. Encoded protein: CASSLPRGLSYNEQFF.

The rearrangement uses TRBV4-1 and TRBJ2-3; 7 bases map to TRBD2. The CDR3 has 16 amino acids. V was clipped by 1 base and J by 1 base; unmatched bases: 5. Germline V gives CDR1 MGHRA, CDR2 YSYEKL. CDR3 DNA sequence: TGCGCCAGCAGCCAAGGGGCGGGAGTGCGCACAGATACGCAGTATTTT. This gives the protein CASSQGAGVRTDTQYF.

This clonotype was seen just once. The rearrangement uses TRBV5-5 and TRBJ2-3, with TRBD2 as a possible D gene (5 bases). Germline loops: CDR1 SGHKS, CDR2 YYEKEE (reference sequence). This CDR3 is built from 16 residues. V lost 4 bases, J lost 0 bases, and 15 bases lay in between. This chain's CDR3 is CASSAFGGLSTDTQYF. The DNA for the CDR3 is TGTGCCAGCAGCGCCTTTGGAGGACTGAGCACAGATACGCAGTATTTT.

CDR3 nucleotides: TGTGCCATCAGTGAGGGGAACAGGGGACTGAACACTGAAGCTTTCTTT. Its protein is CAISEGNRGLNTEAFF. V and J are TRBV10-3 and TRBJ1-1; 7 positions match TRBD1. The germline V gene encodes CDR1 ENHRY and CDR2 SYGVKD. The trim removed 2 bases at V and 0 bases at J, leaving 6 bases unmatched. The CDR3 covers 16 residues.

This rearrangement joins TRBV11-1 to TRBJ2-1; TRBD1 matches at 8 bases. The CDR3 sequence is 15 residues long. V shed 4 bases, J shed 14 bases, and the junction held 16 bases outside the gene matches. CDR1 and CDR2 from the germline V gene are SGHAT and FQDESV (reference sequence). This chain's CDR3 is CASSSVQQGAAGKFF. CDR3 in DNA: TGTGCCAGCAGCTCAGTGCAGCAGGGGGCTGCGGGAAAGTTCTTC.

The chain couples TRBV10-3 to TRBJ2-7; maybe TRBD1 (5 bases). The CDR3 spans 12 residues. Germline-derived CDR1 and CDR2 are ENHRY and SYGVKD. Between the trimmed V and J ends, which lost 8 bases and 2 bases, there was a span of 10 bases. The CDR3 loop reads CAIRAGTYEQYF. As DNA, the CDR3 is TGTGCCATCCGGGCAGGGACCTACGAGCAGTACTTC.